The clone carrying this T cell receptor beta chain was detected a few times. The sample is drawn from a study of T-cell reconstitution after alpha-beta-depleted transplantation in children. This CDR3 has 15 residues. Per germline, CDR1 SEHNR and CDR2 FQNEAQ (reference sequence). The V gene lost 3 bases and the J gene lost 4 bases, with 15 bases spanning the gap. The TCRbeta library incorporated unique molecular identifiers. One entry per CDR3 protein results from TCRdb running MiXCR on the PCR reads. The sample holds a few hundred thousand distinct CDR3 sequences; around a tenth are singletons and the top ten take roughly 2.5%.

The J gene is TRBJ1-1, the V gene TRBV7-9; D gene unclear. The receptor's source is a human donor who donated a stem cell graft to a child with acute lymphoblastic leukemia. Specimen: PBMCs from the stem cell graft donor, collected from the stem cell graft. CDR3 amino acids: CASSFGVVAGTEAFF. The CDR3 DNA follows: TGTGCCAGCAGCTTCGGGGTTGTAGCAGGCACTGAAGCTTTCTTT.